These T cell receptor beta chains were read from a single sample in a study of shared clonotypes between healthy human individuals. Using immunoSEQ multiplex PCR, the repertoire was profiled, and TCRdb retains in-frame clones only, with some absent. The sample includes 1.6 million or so clones, around 98.5% of them seen just once. Sequencing was performed on naive CD4+ T cells sorted from blood. The receptor source for this set is a man aged 25-45 years in good health. The CDR3 runs from the conserved cysteine through the conserved F or W. The D gene is left open where the match is weak. The listing skips clone size in some rows; elsewhere it reads once, few, many or a size class.

-,-,12,TRBV28,TRBJ1-3,CASSPPMNTIYF,TGTGCCAGCAGTCCCCCCATGAACACCATATATTTT
TRBD1,-,16,TRBV4-3,TRBJ2-7,CASSQGSRRGLHEQYF,TGCGCCAGCAGCCAAGGTTCCCGCAGGGGGCTCCACGAGCAGTACTTC
-,-,13,TRBV2,TRBJ1-2,CASSEREYYGYTF,TGTGCCAGCAGTGAGAGGGAGTACTATGGCTACACCTTC
-,-,15,TRBV9,TRBJ2-3,CATSVGPSSTDTQYF,TGTGCCACTAGCGTTGGACCTTCTAGCACAGATACGCAGTATTTT
-,-,13,TRBV7-9,TRBJ1-2,CASNSVSGRGYTF,TGTGCCAGCAACTCCGTGTCAGGTCGTGGCTACACCTTC
TRBD1,-,15,TRBV5-4,TRBJ1-5,CASSLGGTENQPQHF,TGTGCCAGCAGCTTGGGCGGGACAGAAAATCAGCCCCAGCATTTT
TRBD2,-,13,TRBV7-3,TRBJ2-1,CASSSGTTNEQFF,TGTGCCAGCAGCTCCGGGACTACCAATGAGCAGTTCTTC
-,-,14,TRBV6-5,TRBJ1-2,CASSYSSRDYGYTF,TGTGCCAGCAGTTACTCGAGTAGGGATTATGGCTACACCTTC
-,-,14,TRBV5-1,TRBJ1-5,CASSLGDRDQPQHF,TGCGCCAGCAGCTTGGGTGACCGAGATCAGCCCCAGCATTTT
TRBD1,-,15,TRBV5-1,TRBJ1-1,CASSLGGQGAGEAFF,TGCGCCAGCAGCTTGGGAGGACAGGGGGCCGGCGAAGCTTTCTTT
TRBD2,-,18,TRBV6-4,TRBJ2-7,CASIKPGLAGPAPYEQYF,TGTGCCAGCATTAAACCGGGACTAGCGGGACCTGCCCCCTACGAGCAGTACTTC
-,-,14,TRBV28,TRBJ2-3,CASSLSRGTDTQYF,TGTGCCAGCAGTTTATCTCGAGGCACAGATACGCAGTATTTT
-,-,15,TRBV10-3,TRBJ1-3,CAISGGGFSGNTIYF,TGTGCCATCAGTGGGGGGGGATTCTCTGGAAACACCATATATTTT
TRBD2,-,16,TRBV11-3,TRBJ2-2,CASSYGLAGSTGELFF,TGTGCCAGCAGCTATGGACTAGCGGGATCCACCGGGGAGCTGTTTTTT
TRBD2,once,16,TRBV6-5,TRBJ2-1,CASSYSVAGGGNEQFF,TGTGCCAGCAGTTACTCAGTCGCGGGAGGGGGCAATGAGCAGTTCTTC
-,-,16,TRBV6-6,TRBJ2-5,CASSYSPQGGSGAQYF,TGTGCCAGCAGTTACTCTCCCCAGGGCGGGTCGGGCGCCCAGTACTTC
-,-,13,TRBV19,TRBJ2-7,CASSSRTSYEQYF,TGTGCCAGTAGTTCCCGAACTAGCTACGAGCAGTACTTC
-,-,12,TRBV27,TRBJ2-5,CASSPIKGAQYF,TGTGCCAGCAGTCCCATTAAAGGGGCCCAGTACTTC
TRBD1,-,15,TRBV5-1,TRBJ2-7,CASRALRDSFAEQYF,TGCGCCAGCAGGGCGCTCCGGGACAGCTTTGCCGAGCAGTACTTC
-,-,14,TRBV2,TRBJ2-2,CASSEIADTGELFF,TGTGCCAGCAGTGAAATTGCTGACACCGGGGAGCTGTTTTTT
-,-,14,TRBV6-5,TRBJ2-5,CASSYSSFRETQYF,TGTGCCAGCAGTTACTCGTCTTTTCGAGAGACCCAGTACTTC
TRBD1,-,15,TRBV5-4,TRBJ1-1,CASSGRDRGNTEAFF,TGTGCCAGCAGCGGCCGGGACAGGGGAAACACTGAAGCTTTCTTT
-,-,16,TRBV28,TRBJ1-2,CASSLSDEGNINGYTF,TGTGCCAGCAGTTTATCGGACGAAGGAAATATAAATGGCTACACCTTC
-,-,13,TRBV29-1,TRBJ2-6,CSVESSGANVLTF,TGCAGCGTTGAATCCTCTGGGGCCAACGTCCTGACTTTC
TRBD2,-,16,TRBV9,TRBJ2-7,CASSPLAGRGSYEQYF,TGTGCCAGCAGCCCTCTAGCGGGAAGAGGCTCCTACGAGCAGTACTTC